The subject of this entry is one T cell receptor beta chain. These data come from a study of blood T cell repertoires in COVID-19. Overall study context: The samples span acute and convalescent COVID-19 from the United States, Italy and Spain.

It was during active infection that Seattle patients were enrolled and then longitudinally followed. Generated by immunoSEQ multiplex PCR, the TCRdb table keeps only in-frame clones and is missing some. The table lists approximately 90,000 clones, around 90% of them singletons. The trim removed 8 bases at V and 2 bases at J, leaving 9 bases unmatched. This CDR3 region has 14 residues. CDR1 LGHDT and CDR2 YNNKEL come from the germline V gene (reference sequence). This sequence joins TRBV3-1 (or the pseudogene TRBV3-2) and TRBJ2-7; 7 bases are shared with TRBD2. This TCR came from a man in his fifties or sixties with COVID-19, enrolled during active disease. Sequencing used peripheral blood. CDR3 residues: CASQRDPNTYEQYF. For the CDR3, the DNA is TGTGCCAGCCAGCGGGATCCCAACACCTACGAGCAGTACTTC.